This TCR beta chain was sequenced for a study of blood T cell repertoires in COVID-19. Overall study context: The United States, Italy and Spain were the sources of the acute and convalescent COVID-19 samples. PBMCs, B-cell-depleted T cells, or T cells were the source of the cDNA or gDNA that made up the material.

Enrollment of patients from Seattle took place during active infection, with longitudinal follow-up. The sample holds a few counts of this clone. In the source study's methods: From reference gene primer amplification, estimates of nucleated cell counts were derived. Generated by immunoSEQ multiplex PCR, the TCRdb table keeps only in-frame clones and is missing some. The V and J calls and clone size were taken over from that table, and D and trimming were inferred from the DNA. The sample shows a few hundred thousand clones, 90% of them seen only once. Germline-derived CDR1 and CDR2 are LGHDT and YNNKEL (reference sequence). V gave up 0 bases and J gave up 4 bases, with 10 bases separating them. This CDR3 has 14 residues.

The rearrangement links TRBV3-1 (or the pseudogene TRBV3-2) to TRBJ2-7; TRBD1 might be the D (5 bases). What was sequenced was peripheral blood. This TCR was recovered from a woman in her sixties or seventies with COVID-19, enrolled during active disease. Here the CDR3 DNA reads TGTGCCAGCAGCCAAGATCTTGCAGGGTACGAGCAGTACTTC. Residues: CASSQDLAGYEQYF.